Each of the 9 T cell receptor beta chains below was sequenced from the same sample in a study of neurological immune-mediated disorders. TCRdb independently ran MiXCR on the 5' RACE reads; one entry per CDR3 protein. The sample includes about 58,000 distinct CDR3 sequences, 2% to 2.5% of them seen just once. The sequenced sample consisted of PBMCs. Receptor source: a man aged 45 to 65 with multiple sclerosis.

This clonotype showed up many times. The rearrangement links TRBV12-3 or TRBV12-4 to TRBJ1-5, with D tentatively TRBD1 (5 bases). V lost 1 base to trimming and J lost 7 bases, with 11 bases between them. This CDR3 comprises 14 residues. Written as DNA, the CDR3 is TGTGCCAGCAGTTTAGGGCAGGGACGCCAGCCCCAGCATTTT. This gives the protein CASSLGQGRQPQHF.

This clonotype was observed many times. J is TRBJ1-2 and V is TRBV20-1; D remains ambiguous. V lost 0 bases, J lost 0 bases, and 8 bases lay in between. There are 14 residues in the CDR3. Looked up from germline, CDR1 is DFQATT and CDR2 is SNEGSKA (reference sequence). The CDR3 sequence is CSAREPGTNYGYTF. The CDR3 DNA reads TGCAGTGCTAGAGAGCCGGGGACTAACTATGGCTACACCTTC.

At least ten counts were recorded for this clonotype. This chain connects TRBV5-1 to TRBJ2-2; a weak D match, TRBD1 (6 bases). Trimming stripped 4 bases from V and 6 bases from J, with 13 bases between. The CDR3 is 14 amino acids. Germline V gives CDR1 SGHRS, CDR2 YFSETQ. The CDR3 spells CASSAVGGPGELFF. CDR3 DNA: TGCGCCAGCAGCGCCGTTGGGGGCCCCGGGGAGCTGTTTTTT.

This clonotype came up many times. This rearrangement joins TRBV5-1 to TRBJ2-7; the match to TRBD1 covers 9 bases. Germline V gene data show CDR1 as SGHRS and CDR2 as YFSETQ. Trimming removed 1 base from V and 5 bases from J; junction bases left unmatched: 10. This CDR3 comprises 16 residues. CDR3 in DNA: TGCGCCAGCAGCTTGCGGGTACAGGGGGCGCACAACGAGCAGTACTTC. It is translated as CASSLRVQGAHNEQYF.

This clonotype was detected ten times or more. The chain recombines TRBV7-2 with TRBJ2-7; D perhaps matches TRBD1 (6 bases). This CDR3 has 14 residues. The ends were cut back, 5 bases at V and 3 bases at J, with 14 bases in the middle. CDR1 and CDR2 (germline): SGHTA, FQGNSA. The DNA of the CDR3 is TGTGCCAGCAGCCTTAGGACAGATTACTACGAGCAGTACTTC. It encodes CASSLRTDYYEQYF.

The sample holds many counts of this clonotype. The chain carries TRBV7-2 and TRBJ2-7, with D uncertain. CDR3 length equals 14 residues. CDR1 SGHTA and CDR2 FQGNSA come from the germline V gene. The V end was cut by 3 bases, the J end by 2 bases, with 11 bases between. CDR3 in DNA: TGTGCCAGCAGCTTGAACGGAAACACCTACGAGCAGTACTTC. Its translation is CASSLNGNTYEQYF.

This clonotype was seen at least ten times. The rearrangement uses TRBV7-2 and TRBJ1-2; 7 bases are shared with TRBD1. The germline gives CDR1 SGHTA, CDR2 FQGNSA. The CDR3 covers 15 residues. V shed 7 bases, J shed 4 bases, and the junction held 12 bases outside the gene matches. Here the CDR3 reads CASNTLAGTAYGYTF. The CDR3 DNA follows: TGTGCCAGCAACACACTGGCCGGGACAGCCTATGGCTACACCTTC.

Ten or more counts support this clonotype. The V gene is TRBV2, the J gene TRBJ2-7; 9 positions match TRBD2. Germline loops: CDR1 SNHLY, CDR2 FYNNEI. The CDR3 runs to 16 residues. The trim removed 0 bases at V and 4 bases at J, leaving 7 bases unmatched. CDR3 DNA sequence: TGTGCCAGCAGTGAAGCGCCTCCGGGACTAGCTTACGAGCAGTACTTC. Its protein is CASSEAPPGLAYEQYF.

This clonotype was counted ten times or more. The chain is built from TRBV20-1 and TRBJ1-1; 7 nucleotides line up with TRBD1. Germline CDR1 and CDR2: DFQATT and SNEGSKA (reference sequence). CDR3 size: 14 residues. The J segment lost 0 bases and the V segment lost 3 bases, leaving 4 bases of the junction unmatched. CDR3 sequence reads: CSASDGTVNTEAFF. The CDR3 bases are TGCAGTGCTAGCGATGGGACAGTGAACACTGAAGCTTTCTTT.